This TCR beta chain is drawn from a study of T cells expressing NK-cell markers. Study-level information: It was from sorted CD3+CD56+NKG2C+, CD3+CD56+NKG2C- and CD3+CD56-NKG2C+ T cells that TCR beta repertoires came.

TCRdb re-called the 5' RACE reads; one entry per CDR3 protein, DNA not given. The data show about 170,000 distinct CDR3 sequences, and the top ten clones hold 20% to 25%. The TCR sequence derives from a man aged 18-70 years in good health. The sequenced sample consisted of blood T cells: a sorted CD56 or NKG2C T cell subset, CD4+ or CD8+ T cells, or bulk PBMC T cells (not recorded which).

CDR3 sequence: CASSFSQGENTEAFF. The chain recombines TRBV6-5 with TRBJ1-1; TCRdb's D gene call, TRBD1, goes unchecked for lack of DNA. The CDR3 covers 15 residues. Germline loops: CDR1 MNHEY, CDR2 SVGAGI.